The clone carrying this T cell receptor (beta chain) was counted between two and nine times. Its cognate antigen is unknown. This sample is part of a study of cytomegalovirus exposure and HLA in healthy donors. Study results and caveats: Rare TCR sequences predominated, though certain public TCRs were found in many donors.

Germline lookup yields CDR1 SQVTM and CDR2 ANQGSEA. The CDR3 is 15 residues long. Trimming took 6 bases from V and 3 from J; bases not matched to a gene: 10. Donors came from a validation cohort of over a hundred subjects, distinct from the first 666-subject cohort. Method: immunoSEQ multiplex PCR; TCRdb's copy keeps in-frame clones and lacks some. The data hold 220,000 or so clones, with approximately 80% observed a single time. This TCR derives from a woman aged 25 to 45 in good health and CMV-seropositive. V usage is TRBV29-1 and J usage is TRBJ2-2, with 7 positions matching TRBD2. The specimen sequenced was PBMCs. CDR3 nucleotide sequence: TGCAGCGTCGCTGGCGGGAGACGCGACACCGGGGAGCTGTTTTTT. As protein: CSVAGGRRDTGELFF.